This T cell receptor (beta chain) was captured by sequencing in a study of T cell repertoires in cytomegalovirus infection. Study as a whole: Signatures in public TCR beta sequences pointed to both CMV infection and matching HLA type. The study, taken as a whole, reports: In two of eight donors, the top clonotype was HLA-C-restricted CMV-specific. Pooled public TCR beta family frequency picked out CMV carriers with the relevant HLA.

Of note for this clonotype: As yet, its antigen is unknown. The junction differs from germline at one of its ends, possibly a read error.

The CDR3 sequence is 14 residues long. TCRdb re-analysed the reads in MiXCR, keeping a single row per CDR3 protein. The sample includes around 710,000 distinct CDR3 sequences, 29% seen only once; the top ten take around 12%. Specimen: cultured CD8+ T cells from PBMCs, collected from culture after CMV antigen stimulation. The genes are TRBV12-3 or TRBV12-4 and TRBJ1-5; D might be TRBD1 (6 bases). The origin of this receptor is a human donor in good health (CMV status not recorded). Some clones in this sample may be carry-over from other donors' samples. This CDR3 is CVSGGTWGYQPQHF. As DNA, the CDR3 is TGTGTCAGCGGGGGGACATGGGGCTATCAGCCCCAGCATTTT.